The 30 T cell receptor beta chains given below trace back to one sample, sequenced in a study of CD8 T cells in Susac syndrome. Random hexamers were used to reverse transcribe 0.5 to 1 ug of RNA. TCRdb passed the immunoSEQ multiplex PCR reads through MiXCR, listing each CDR3 protein once. The table has about 120,000 distinct CDR3 sequences, around 94% seen once. Sequenced sample: CD4+ T cells from PBMCs. These receptor sequences come from a human donor in good health.

The chain employs TRBV27 and TRBJ2-2; D unresolved. The length of the CDR3 is 13 residues. V was clipped by 5 bases and J by 3 bases, with 7 bases between them. CDR1 and CDR2 (germline): MNHEY, SMNVEV (reference sequence). The CDR3 sequence: CASSIDYTGELFF. For the CDR3, the DNA is TGTGCCAGCAGTATTGATTACACCGGGGAGCTGTTTTTT.

The chain recombines TRBV20-1 with TRBJ2-5; unclear D gene. The CDR3 sequence is 14 residues long. Trimming took 0 bases from V and 5 from J, leaving 13 bases between them. Germline V gives CDR1 DFQATT, CDR2 SNEGSKA (reference sequence). CDR3 residues: CSARDEDLRETQYF. CDR3 sequence (DNA): TGCAGTGCTAGAGATGAGGACCTCCGGGAGACCCAGTACTTC.

As DNA, the CDR3 is TGTGCCACCAGTGACCATTTATCGGCCTCTGAGACCCAGTACTTC. Protein product: CATSDHLSASETQYF. The chain employs TRBV24-1 and TRBJ2-5, with no clear D. The germline V and J ends were trimmed by 4 bases and 5 bases, with 16 bases remaining between them. This CDR3 contains 15 residues. Germline V gene lookup returns CDR1 KGHDR and CDR2 SFDVKD.

This clonotype has a handful of counts. This sequence joins TRBV5-4 and TRBJ2-3, with 10 bases identical to TRBD2. Trimming cost V 3 bases and J 7 bases; bases outside gene matches: 11. CDR1 is SGHNT and CDR2 is YYREEE in the germline V gene (reference sequence). The CDR3 is 16 residues long. The CDR3 region has the DNA TGTGCCAGCAGCTGGGGACAAGCGGGAGGGATATATACGCAGTATTTT. It is translated as CASSWGQAGGIYTQYF.

The V gene is TRBV5-1, the J gene TRBJ1-4, with 9 bases aligning to TRBD1. Trimming cost V 1 base and J 6 bases; bases outside gene matches: 4. The CDR3 is 15 residues long. The germline gives CDR1 SGHRS, CDR2 YFSETQ. In nucleotides, the CDR3 is TGCGCCAGCAGCTTGTTGGGACAGGGAGATGAAAAACTGTTTTTT. It is translated as CASSLLGQGDEKLFF.

The rearrangement links TRBV7-2 to TRBJ1-1; the D gene is possibly TRBD1 (5 bases). The CDR3 has 14 residues. V lost 5 bases, J lost 1 base, and 11 bases lay in between. The germline V gene encodes CDR1 SGHTA and CDR2 FQGNSA. Here the CDR3 DNA reads TGTGCCAGCAGCCCACCGGGGCCGAACACTGAAGCTTTCTTT. Encoded protein: CASSPPGPNTEAFF. Together with reference TRBV7-2 and TRBJ1-1, the CDR3 gives the full variable domain: GAGVSQSPSNKVTEKGKDVELRCDPISGHTALYWYRQSLGQGLEFLIYFQGNSAPDKSGLPSDRFSAERTGGSVSTLTIQRTQQEDSAVYLCASSPPGPNTEAFFGQGTRLTVV.

This clonotype has a single count. The rearrangement joins TRBV29-1 to TRBJ2-1; 7 positions match TRBD2. In germline, CDR1 is SQVTM, CDR2 ANQGSEA. This CDR3 comprises 15 residues. The trim removed 5 bases at V and 4 bases at J, leaving 11 bases unmatched. The CDR3 DNA is TGCAGCGTTATCCGGGGAGCGGGGCCATACAATGAGCAGTTCTTC. It yields the protein CSVIRGAGPYNEQFF.

The chain carries TRBV6-1 and TRBJ1-2, with a weak D call TRBD1 (6 bases). This CDR3 is built from 18 residues. Trimming left V 6 bases short and J 3 bases short, with 26 bases between. Per germline, CDR1 MNHNS and CDR2 SASEGT. CDR3 region: CASRTVLRYRDTDYGYTF. The DNA of the CDR3 is TGTGCCAGCAGGACCGTCCTTCGTTACCGGGACACCGACTATGGCTACACCTTC.

The chain has TRBV10-3 and TRBJ2-7, with 8 positions matching TRBD1. CDR3 size: 12 residues. Losses at the gene ends were 11 bases for V and 4 bases for J; bases not matched to a gene: 7. Germline V gives CDR1 ENHRY, CDR2 SYGVKD. The CDR3 here is CAEGQGPYEQYF. The CDR3 coding sequence is TGTGCCGAAGGACAGGGCCCATACGAGCAGTACTTC.

This clonotype was observed a single time. The chain joins TRBV11-2 to TRBJ2-3, with D perhaps TRBD1 (6 bases). The CDR3 is 15 amino acids. The germline V gene encodes CDR1 SGHAT and CDR2 FQNNGV. V was shortened by 4 bases and J by 2 bases, with 13 bases between the two germline ends. CDR3 protein: CASSSMGHLTDTQYF. CDR3 nucleotides: TGTGCCAGCAGCTCGATGGGACACCTCACAGATACGCAGTATTTT.

The chain recombines TRBV5-6 with TRBJ2-1, with 10 bases matching TRBD2. V shed 4 bases and J 3 bases; nucleotides not matched to a gene: 4. Germline CDR1 SGHDT, CDR2 YYEEEE. CDR3 length: 15 residues. The CDR3 region has the DNA TGTGCCAGCAGCGGGACTAGCGCTAACTACAATGAGCAGTTCTTC. As protein: CASSGTSANYNEQFF.

The chain joins TRBV11-2 to TRBJ1-2; D is ambiguous. The CDR3 has 12 amino acids. The V gene's germline CDR1 is SGHAT and CDR2 FQNNGV. Trimming pared 4 bases from V and 8 bases from J, leaving 11 bases between. In DNA form, the CDR3 reads TGTGCCAGCAGCTACGGGCCCGGCGGCTACACCTTC. This gives the protein CASSYGPGGYTF.

The chain links TRBV29-1 to TRBJ2-1, with 11 positions matching TRBD2. Trimming removed 6 bases from V and 10 bases from J; junction bases left unmatched: 17. Germline-derived CDR1 and CDR2 are SQVTM and ANQGSEA. This CDR3 contains 16 residues. The CDR3, as DNA: TGCAGCGTCCAACTAGCGGGAGTTGGGGTACAATGGGAGCAGTTCTTC. It is translated as CSVQLAGVGVQWEQFF.

The chain carries TRBV12-3 or TRBV12-4 and TRBJ2-3; 10 positions agree with TRBD1. V trimming: 5 bases; J trimming: 3 bases; junction bases outside the gene matches: 8. This CDR3 is built from 16 residues. CDR3 in DNA: TGTGCCAGCAGTAGACAGGGGGCTGGTAGGACAGATACGCAGTATTTT. The encoded protein is CASSRQGAGRTDTQYF.

In DNA form, the CDR3 reads TGCAGCGTCAGCGGGCGGGCCAAAAACATTCAGTACTTC. Its protein is CSVSGRAKNIQYF. The genes are TRBV29-1 and TRBJ2-4; the D gene is possibly TRBD2 (6 bases). This CDR3 spans 13 amino acids. Germline V gene data show CDR1 as SQVTM and CDR2 as ANQGSEA. V shed 6 bases and J shed 1 base, with 10 bases lying between them.

The chain is built from TRBV10-3 and TRBJ2-5; D unclear. The germline gives CDR1 ENHRY, CDR2 SYGVKD. This CDR3 is built from 13 residues. V gave up 0 bases and J gave up 7 bases, with 9 bases separating them. The chain's CDR3 is CAISESRELTQYF. Here the CDR3 DNA reads TGTGCCATCAGTGAGTCAAGGGAACTGACCCAGTACTTC.

The rearrangement joins TRBV20-1 to TRBJ2-2; D may be TRBD1 (5 bases). Deletions cut 5 bases from V and 5 bases from J, with 12 bases between. Per the germline V gene, CDR1 is DFQATT and CDR2 is SNEGSKA (reference sequence). This CDR3 contains 13 residues. CDR3 region: CSASQGQTGELFF. CDR3 bases: TGCAGTGCTTCCCAGGGCCAAACCGGGGAGCTGTTTTTT.

The V gene is TRBV5-1, the J gene TRBJ1-2; D is unresolved. With 0 bases removed from V and 6 bases from J, the gap between germline ends came to 12 bases. There are 14 residues in the CDR3. Per germline, CDR1 SGHRS and CDR2 YFSETQ. CDR3 bases: TGCGCCAGCAGCTTGGGTGCGACGGCGGATGGCTACACCTTC. The encoded protein is CASSLGATADGYTF.

This rearrangement joins TRBV20-1 to TRBJ1-1, with D possibly TRBD1 on 6 matching bases. The CDR3 contains 16 residues. Germline lookup yields CDR1 DFQATT and CDR2 SNEGSKA (reference sequence). The V end was cut by 5 bases, the J end by 0 bases, with 19 bases between. The CDR3 nucleotides are TGCAGTGCTGGCCCCACAGGGAGGGTTATGAACACTGAAGCTTTCTTT. This sequence encodes CSAGPTGRVMNTEAFF.

The chain recombines TRBV30 with TRBJ1-3; 7 bases are shared with TRBD1. There are 14 residues in the CDR3. With V trimmed by 4 bases and J by 0 bases, 3 bases remained unmatched. From germline, CDR1 is GTSNPN and CDR2 SVGIG (reference sequence). The DNA of the CDR3 is TGTGCCTGGACGGACAGGATCTCTGGAAACACCATATATTTT. It specifies CAWTDRISGNTIYF.

The J gene is TRBJ2-1, the V gene TRBV20-1; weak D call: TRBD2 (6 bases). Germline CDR1 DFQATT, CDR2 SNEGSKA (reference sequence). The CDR3 length is 15 residues. Between the trimmed V and J ends, which lost 4 bases and 0 bases, there was a span of 13 bases. CDR3 in DNA: TGCAGTGCTACGTGGGGGGAGTTCTCCTACAATGAGCAGTTCTTC. It specifies CSATWGEFSYNEQFF.

The chain employs TRBV2 and TRBJ2-2, with D perhaps given as TRBD1 or TRBD2 (6 bases each). Trimming pared 7 bases from V and 4 bases from J, leaving 13 bases between. Germline-derived CDR1 and CDR2 are SNHLY and FYNNEI. This CDR3 has 14 residues. The CDR3, as DNA: TGTGCCAGCACGGGGGCGTTTAGCACCGGGGAGCTGTTTTTT. Its translation is CASTGAFSTGELFF.

The chain combines TRBV20-1 with TRBJ2-3; D gene ambiguous. Germline CDR1 is DFQATT and CDR2 is SNEGSKA (reference sequence). The germline V and J ends were trimmed by 1 base and 0 bases, with 5 bases remaining between them. CDR3 size: 13 residues. As DNA, the CDR3 is TGCAGTGCTAGAGGGGCGAGCACAGATACGCAGTATTTT. Its translation is CSARGASTDTQYF.

This clonotype was counted a single time. The rearrangement uses TRBV11-1 and TRBJ2-7; 7 bases fit TRBD2. The CDR3 is made up of 15 amino acids. Germline assignment: CDR1 SGHAT and CDR2 FQDESV (reference sequence). Germline trimming cut 4 bases from V and 4 bases from J; bases unmatched to any gene: 10. Here the CDR3 reads CASSSPASGGYEQYF. CDR3 DNA sequence: TGTGCCAGCAGCTCGCCCGCTAGCGGAGGGTACGAGCAGTACTTC.

This chain joins TRBV20-1 and TRBJ2-1; 7 nucleotides align to TRBD1. Germline-derived CDR1 and CDR2 are DFQATT and SNEGSKA (reference sequence). CDR3 length: 14 amino acids. Losses at the gene ends were 6 bases for V and 5 bases for J; bases not matched to a gene: 10. Here the CDR3 reads CSAGSAQGDNEQFF. Written as DNA, the CDR3 is TGCAGTGCGGGGTCGGCGCAGGGGGACAATGAGCAGTTCTTC.

The chain joins TRBV12-3 or TRBV12-4 to TRBJ2-6; D remains unclear. CDR3 length equals 14 residues. The V end was cut by 7 bases, the J end by 0 bases, with 7 bases between. Written as DNA, the CDR3 is TGTGCCAGCACCATAGACTCTGGGGCCAACGTCCTGACTTTC. It codes for CASTIDSGANVLTF.

This rearrangement joins TRBV6-5 to TRBJ2-2; D is possibly TRBD1 (6 bases). In germline, CDR1 is MNHEY, CDR2 SVGAGI. The germline V and J ends were trimmed by 7 bases and 4 bases, with 13 bases remaining between them. CDR3 length: 14 amino acids. As DNA, the CDR3 is TGTGCCAGCACGGGACAAAAGGGCACCGGGGAGCTGTTTTTT. Translation gives CASTGQKGTGELFF.

J is TRBJ2-4 and V is TRBV12-3 or TRBV12-4; no clear D. The CDR3 is made up of 13 amino acids. The V and J ends lost 1 base and 10 bases respectively, with 11 bases between them. CDR3: CASSLGSPPIQYF. Here the CDR3 DNA reads TGTGCCAGCAGTTTAGGGTCCCCCCCGATTCAGTACTTC.

The CDR3 spells CASSQLTSGTLIGETQYF. The CDR3 DNA follows: TGCGCCAGCAGTCAATTGACTAGCGGGACCCTAATCGGGGAGACCCAGTACTTC. V gene TRBV23-1 combines with J gene TRBJ2-5; TRBD2 matches 11 bases. TRBV23-1 is placed among ORFs of uncertain function. Germline trimming cut 1 base from V and 5 bases from J; bases unmatched to any gene: 12. The CDR3 is 18 amino acids.

The rearrangement uses TRBV5-4 and TRBJ2-2; D is ambiguous. Germline CDR1 is SGHNT and CDR2 is YYREEE (reference sequence). The CDR3 runs to 14 residues. Trimming pared 1 base from V and 5 bases from J, leaving 9 bases between. Written as DNA, the CDR3 is TGTGCCAGCAGCTTGTGGAGTAGGACCGGGGAGCTGTTTTTT. Its translation is CASSLWSRTGELFF.